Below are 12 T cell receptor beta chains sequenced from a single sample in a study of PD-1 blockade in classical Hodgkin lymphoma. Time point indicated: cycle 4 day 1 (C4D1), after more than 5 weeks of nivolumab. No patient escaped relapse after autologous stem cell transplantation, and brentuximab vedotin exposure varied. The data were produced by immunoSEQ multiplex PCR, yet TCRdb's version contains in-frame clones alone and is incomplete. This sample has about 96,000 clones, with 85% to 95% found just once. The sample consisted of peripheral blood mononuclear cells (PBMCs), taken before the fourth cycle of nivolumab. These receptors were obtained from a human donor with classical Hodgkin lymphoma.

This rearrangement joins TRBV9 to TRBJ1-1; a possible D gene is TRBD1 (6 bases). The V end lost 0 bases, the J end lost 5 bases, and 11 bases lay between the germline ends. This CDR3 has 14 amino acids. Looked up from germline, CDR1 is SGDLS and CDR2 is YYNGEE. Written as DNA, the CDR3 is TGTGCCAGCAGCGTAGGCAGGGGTGCAACTGAAGCTTTCTTT. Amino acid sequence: CASSVGRGATEAFF.

The CDR3 nucleotides read TGTGCCAGTAGTCCAACAGGGGTTGCCACTGAAGCTTTCTTT. As protein: CASSPTGVATEAFF. The J gene is TRBJ1-1, the V gene TRBV19; 7 bases are a match to TRBD1. Looked up from germline, CDR1 is LNHDA and CDR2 is SQIVND (reference sequence). The CDR3 is made up of 14 amino acids. V trimming: 5 bases; J trimming: 4 bases; junction bases outside the gene matches: 7. The full variable domain, in which reference TRBV19 and TRBJ1-1 provide the parts outside the CDR3, is DGGITQSPKYLFRKEGQNVTLSCEQNLNHDAMYWYRQDPGQGLRLIYYSQIVNDFQKGDIAEGYSVSREKKESFPLTVTSAQKNPTAFYLCASSPTGVATEAFFGQGTRLTVV.

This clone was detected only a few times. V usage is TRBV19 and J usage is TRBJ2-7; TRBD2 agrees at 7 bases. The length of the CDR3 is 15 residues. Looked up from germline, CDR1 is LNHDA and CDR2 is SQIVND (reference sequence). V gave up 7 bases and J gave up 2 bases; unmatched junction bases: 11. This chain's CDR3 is CASNPGSSGTYEQYF. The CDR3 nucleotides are TGTGCCAGTAACCCTGGGTCTAGCGGAACCTACGAGCAGTACTTC.

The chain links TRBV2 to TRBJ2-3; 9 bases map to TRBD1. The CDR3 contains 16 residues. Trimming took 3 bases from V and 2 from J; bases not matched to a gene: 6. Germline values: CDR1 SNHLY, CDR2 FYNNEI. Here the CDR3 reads CASSDTGQGDTDTQYF. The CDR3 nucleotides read TGTGCCAGCAGTGATACGGGACAGGGAGACACAGATACGCAGTATTTT.

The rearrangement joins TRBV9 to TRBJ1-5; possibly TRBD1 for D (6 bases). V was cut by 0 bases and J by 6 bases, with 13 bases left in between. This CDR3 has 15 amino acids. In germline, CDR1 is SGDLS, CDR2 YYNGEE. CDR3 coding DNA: TGTGCCAGCAGCGTAGGGCAGGGGTACGGTCAGCCCCAGCATTTT. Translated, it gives CASSVGQGYGQPQHF.

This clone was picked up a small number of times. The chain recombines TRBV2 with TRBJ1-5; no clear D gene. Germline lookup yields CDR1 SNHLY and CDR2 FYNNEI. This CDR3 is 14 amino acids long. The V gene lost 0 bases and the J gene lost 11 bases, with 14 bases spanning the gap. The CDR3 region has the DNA TGTGCCAGCAGTGAAGCGCTTAGGTGGATGGCCCAGCATTTT. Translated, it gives CASSEALRWMAQHF.

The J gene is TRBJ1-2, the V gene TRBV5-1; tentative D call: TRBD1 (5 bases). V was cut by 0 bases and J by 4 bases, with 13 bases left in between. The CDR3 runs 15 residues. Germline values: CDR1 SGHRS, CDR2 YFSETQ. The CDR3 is CASSLEGTDVYGYTF. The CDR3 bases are TGCGCCAGCAGCTTGGAGGGGACGGACGTCTATGGCTACACCTTC.

The CDR3 DNA is TGTGCCAGCAGCTTACGGGATCCCGGGACGGGGGCCCAGTACTTC. Protein: CASSLRDPGTGAQYF. This chain joins TRBV7-6 and TRBJ2-5; TRBD2 is a possible D gene (6 bases). The V gene's germline CDR1 is SGHVS and CDR2 FNYEAQ. The CDR3 runs 15 residues. Trimming stripped 2 bases from V and 9 bases from J, with 19 bases between. Complete variable domain (other parts from reference TRBV7-6 and TRBJ2-5): GAGVSQSPRYKVTKRGQDVALRCDPISGHVSLYWYRQALGQGPEFLTYFNYEAQQDKSGLPNDRFSAERPEGSISTLTIQRTEQRDSAMYRCASSLRDPGTGAQYFGPGTRLLVL.

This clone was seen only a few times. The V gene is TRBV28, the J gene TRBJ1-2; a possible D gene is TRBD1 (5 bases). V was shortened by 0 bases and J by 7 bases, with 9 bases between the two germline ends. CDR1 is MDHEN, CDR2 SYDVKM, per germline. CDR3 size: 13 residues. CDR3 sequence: CASSLWMGLGYTF. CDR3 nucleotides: TGTGCCAGCAGTTTATGGATGGGGCTTGGCTACACCTTC.

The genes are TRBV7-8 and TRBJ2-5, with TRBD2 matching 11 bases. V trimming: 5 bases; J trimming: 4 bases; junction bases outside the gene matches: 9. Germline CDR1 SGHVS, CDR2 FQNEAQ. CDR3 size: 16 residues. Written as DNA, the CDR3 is TGTGCCAGCAGCCCGCTAGCGGGAGGCGACCGAGAGACCCAGTACTTC. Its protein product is CASSPLAGGDRETQYF.

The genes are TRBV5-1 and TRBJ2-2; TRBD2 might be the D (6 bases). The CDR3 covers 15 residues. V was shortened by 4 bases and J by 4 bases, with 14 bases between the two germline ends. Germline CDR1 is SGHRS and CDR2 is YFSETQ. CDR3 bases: TGCGCCAGCAGCCCCGATAGCGGATTCACCGGGGAGCTGTTTTTT. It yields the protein CASSPDSGFTGELFF. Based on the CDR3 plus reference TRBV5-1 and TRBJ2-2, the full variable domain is KAGVTQTPRYLIKTRGQQVTLSCSPISGHRSVSWYQQTPGQGLQFLFEYFSETQRNKGNFPGRFSGRQFSNSRSEMNVSTLELGDSALYLCASSPDSGFTGELFFGEGSRLTVL.

CDR3 protein: CAWSVTGGTEAFF. The CDR3 coding sequence is TGTGCCTGGAGTGTTACAGGCGGCACTGAAGCTTTCTTT. The chain couples TRBV30 to TRBJ1-1; a weak D match, TRBD1 (5 bases). The V end lost 0 bases, the J end lost 4 bases, and 9 bases lay between the germline ends. The CDR3 extends over 13 amino acids. Germline V gene data show CDR1 as GTSNPN and CDR2 as SVGIG (reference sequence).